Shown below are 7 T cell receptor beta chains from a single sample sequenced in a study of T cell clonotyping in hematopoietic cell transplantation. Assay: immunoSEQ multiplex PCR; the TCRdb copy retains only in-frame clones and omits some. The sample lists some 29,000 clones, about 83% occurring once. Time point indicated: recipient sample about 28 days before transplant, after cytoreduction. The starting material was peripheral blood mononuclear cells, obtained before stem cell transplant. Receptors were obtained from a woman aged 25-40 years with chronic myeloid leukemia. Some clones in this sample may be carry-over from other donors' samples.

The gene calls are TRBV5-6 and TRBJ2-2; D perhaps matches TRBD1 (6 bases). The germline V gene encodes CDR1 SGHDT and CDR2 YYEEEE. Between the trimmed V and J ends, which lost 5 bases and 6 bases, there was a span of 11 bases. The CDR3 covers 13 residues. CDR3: CASRDTGPGELFF. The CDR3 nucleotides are TGTGCCAGCAGAGATACAGGGCCCGGGGAGCTGTTTTTT.

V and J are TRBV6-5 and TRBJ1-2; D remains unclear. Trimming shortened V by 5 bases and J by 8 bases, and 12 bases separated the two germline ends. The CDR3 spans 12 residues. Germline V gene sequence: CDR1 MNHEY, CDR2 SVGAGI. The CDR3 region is CASSPDAFGYTF. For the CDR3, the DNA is TGTGCCAGCAGTCCAGACGCGTTCGGCTACACCTTC.

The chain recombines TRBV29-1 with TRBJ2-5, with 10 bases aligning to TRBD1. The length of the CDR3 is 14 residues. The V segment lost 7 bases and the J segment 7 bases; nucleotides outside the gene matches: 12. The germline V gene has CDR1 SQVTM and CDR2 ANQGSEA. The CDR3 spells CSAGGAGTGATQYF. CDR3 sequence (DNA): TGCAGCGCTGGGGGAGCCGGGACAGGGGCGACCCAGTACTTC.

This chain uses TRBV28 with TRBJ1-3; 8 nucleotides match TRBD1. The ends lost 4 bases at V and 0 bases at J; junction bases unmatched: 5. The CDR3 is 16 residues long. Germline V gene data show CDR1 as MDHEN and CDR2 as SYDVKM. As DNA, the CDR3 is TGTGCCAGCAGTTCGGTCGGACAGGGCTCTGGAAACACCATATATTTT. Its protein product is CASSSVGQGSGNTIYF.

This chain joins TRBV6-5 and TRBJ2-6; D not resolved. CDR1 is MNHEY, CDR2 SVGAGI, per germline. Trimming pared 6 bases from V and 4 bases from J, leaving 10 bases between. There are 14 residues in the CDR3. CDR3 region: CASRTSSGANVLTF. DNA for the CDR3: TGTGCCAGCAGGACGTCAAGCGGGGCCAACGTCCTGACTTTC.

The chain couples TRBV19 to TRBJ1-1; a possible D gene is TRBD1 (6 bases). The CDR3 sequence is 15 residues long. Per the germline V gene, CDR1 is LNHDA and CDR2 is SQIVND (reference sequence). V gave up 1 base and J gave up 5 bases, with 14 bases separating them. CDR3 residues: CASSIVGRGGTEAFF. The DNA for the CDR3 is TGTGCCAGTAGTATAGTAGGGAGAGGGGGTACTGAAGCTTTCTTT.

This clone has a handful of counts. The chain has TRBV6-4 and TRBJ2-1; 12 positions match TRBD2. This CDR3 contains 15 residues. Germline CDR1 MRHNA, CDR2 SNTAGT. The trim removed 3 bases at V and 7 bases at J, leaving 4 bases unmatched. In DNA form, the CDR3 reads TGTGCCAGCAGTGAGACTAGCGGGGGCAAAAATGAGCAGTTCTTC. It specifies CASSETSGGKNEQFF.